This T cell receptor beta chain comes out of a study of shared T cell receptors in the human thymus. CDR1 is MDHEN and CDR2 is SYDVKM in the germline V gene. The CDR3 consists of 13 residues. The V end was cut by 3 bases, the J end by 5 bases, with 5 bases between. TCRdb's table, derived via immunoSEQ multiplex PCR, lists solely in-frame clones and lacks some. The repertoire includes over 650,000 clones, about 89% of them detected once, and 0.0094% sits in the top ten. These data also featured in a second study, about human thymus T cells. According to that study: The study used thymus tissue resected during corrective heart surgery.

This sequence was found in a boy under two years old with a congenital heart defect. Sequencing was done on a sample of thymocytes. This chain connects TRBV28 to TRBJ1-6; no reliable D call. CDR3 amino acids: CASSFGHNSPLHF. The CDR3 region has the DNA TGTGCCAGCAGTTTCGGTCATAATTCACCCCTCCACTTT.